The clone carrying this T cell receptor beta chain was detected only once. Its antigen is unidentified. The CDR3 is 14 amino acids. Trimming left V 2 bases short and J 3 bases short, with 14 bases between. The V gene's germline CDR1 is GTSNPN and CDR2 SVGIG (reference sequence). The entry originates in a study of cytomegalovirus exposure and HLA in healthy donors. Study-wide results and caveats: Later analysis associated a missense DCLRE1C variant with TCR beta V- and J-gene trimming.

Primers included in the PCR were 60 Vbeta and 13 Jbeta primers. Profiling relied on immunoSEQ multiplex PCR, and the TCRdb table lists in-frame clones only, not all of them. The table shows 200,000 or so clones, with about 79% occurring only once. V usage is TRBV30 and J usage is TRBJ2-7; D is perhaps TRBD1 (5 bases). Input material: PBMCs. The receptor's source is a man younger than 35 in good health and CMV-seronegative. CDR3: CAWSRAGFVYEQYF. The CDR3, as DNA: TGTGCCTGGAGTAGGGCAGGGTTCGTCTACGAGCAGTACTTC.